One and the same sample provided the 7 T cell receptor beta chains below, sequenced in a study of blood T cell repertoires in COVID-19. Sequencing used immunoSEQ multiplex PCR; TCRdb keeps in-frame clones, though not all of them. The sample includes 150,000 to 200,000 clones, around four fifths of them seen just once. Sequenced material: peripheral blood. The receptors come from a human donor in a cohort sampled during active COVID-19.

The sample holds one count of this clone. The chain combines TRBV6-5 with TRBJ2-5; 7 bases are shared with TRBD2. Looked up from germline, CDR1 is MNHEY and CDR2 is SVGAGI. After removal of 7 bases from V and 7 bases from J, the junction contained 15 bases not matched to a gene. The CDR3 covers 15 residues. CDR3 protein: CASTQPDGGFGTQYF. The DNA of the CDR3 is TGTGCCAGCACCCAACCCGACGGGGGGTTTGGGACCCAGTACTTC.

The rearrangement joins TRBV13 to TRBJ2-1; D unresolved. Trimming removed 3 bases from V and 9 bases from J, with 12 bases in between. The CDR3 sequence is 13 residues long. The V gene's germline CDR1 is PRHDT and CDR2 FYEKMQ (reference sequence). CDR3 protein: CASSFSSSGEQFF. CDR3 sequence (DNA): TGTGCCAGCAGCTTCAGTAGCTCGGGTGAGCAGTTCTTC. The full variable domain, rest sourced from reference TRBV13 and TRBJ2-1, is AAGVIQSPRHLIKEKRETATLKCYPIPRHDTVYWYQQGPGQDPQFLISFYEKMQSDKGSIPDRFSAQQFSDYHSELNMSSLELGDSALYFCASSFSSSGEQFFGPGTRLTVL.

The rearrangement joins TRBV7-8 to TRBJ1-1, with 9 positions matching TRBD1. The J segment lost 5 bases and the V segment lost 6 bases, leaving 10 bases of the junction unmatched. CDR3 size: 15 residues. CDR1 and CDR2 from the germline V gene are SGHVS and FQNEAQ. The DNA of the CDR3 is TGTGCCAGCAGTAACCCATACAGGGGGCGAACTGAAGCTTTCTTT. It translates to CASSNPYRGRTEAFF.

The chain links TRBV7-8 to TRBJ2-1; 7 bases are a match to TRBD1. Germline-derived CDR1 and CDR2 are SGHVS and FQNEAQ. With 1 base clipped from V and 6 bases from J, the junction kept 6 bases outside the gene matches. The CDR3 is 15 amino acids. The chain's CDR3 is CASSLDGTEGNEQFF. The DNA of the CDR3 is TGTGCCAGCAGCTTAGACGGGACAGAGGGCAATGAGCAGTTCTTC.

The chain employs TRBV30 and TRBJ1-2; D gene uncertain. From germline, CDR1 is GTSNPN and CDR2 SVGIG (reference sequence). CDR3 length: 11 amino acids. Between the trimmed V and J ends, which lost 0 bases and 8 bases, there was a span of 7 bases. The CDR3: CAWSVGSGYTF. As DNA, the CDR3 is TGTGCCTGGAGTGTGGGGAGCGGCTACACCTTC. Full variable domain (outside the CDR3, taken from reference TRBV30 and TRBJ1-2): SQTIHQWPATLVQPVGSPLSLECTVEGTSNPNLYWYRQAAGRGLQLLFYSVGIGQISSEVPQNLSASRPQDRQFILSSKKLLLSDSGFYLCAWSVGSGYTFGSGTRLTVV.

The V and J genes are TRBV6-2 or TRBV6-3 and TRBJ2-5; D may be TRBD1 (5 bases). The germline gives CDR1 MNHEY, CDR2 SVGEGT. The CDR3 consists of 15 residues. Between the trimmed V and J ends, which lost 3 bases and 1 base, there was a span of 12 bases. Written as DNA, the CDR3 is TGTGCCAGCAGTTATACAGGCCGCCTCCAAGAGACCCAGTACTTC. Translation gives CASSYTGRLQETQYF.

V and J are TRBV19 and TRBJ2-5; D remains ambiguous. This CDR3 is 13 amino acids long. V lost 6 bases and J 0 bases, leaving 8 bases between the germline ends. Germline values: CDR1 LNHDA, CDR2 SQIVND (reference sequence). For the CDR3, the DNA is TGTGCCAGTAGGGGCACCAACCAAGAGACCCAGTACTTC. Translating it yields CASRGTNQETQYF.